These 20 T cell receptor beta chains were all obtained from the same sample, sequenced in a study of T cells in tumors after PD-1 blockade. TCRdb's table, derived via immunoSEQ multiplex PCR, lists solely in-frame clones and lacks some. This sample has fewer than 15,000 clones; approximately 80% occur once, and the top ten carry more than 20%. The sequencing used PBMCs, collected after anti-PD-1 treatment. The origin of the receptors is a human donor with basal cell carcinoma.

The chain recombines TRBV28 with TRBJ2-3; TRBD2 matches at 14 bases. Per the germline V gene, CDR1 is MDHEN and CDR2 is SYDVKM. The CDR3 loop spans 17 amino acids. Germline trimming cut 4 bases from V and 4 bases from J; bases unmatched to any gene: 7. The CDR3 DNA follows: TGTGCCAGCAGTTCCCAGACTAGCGGGAGGGGTCCAGATACGCAGTATTTT. It yields the protein CASSSQTSGRGPDTQYF.

The rearrangement joins TRBV12-3 or TRBV12-4 to TRBJ1-1; D unresolved. The V end was cut by 1 base, the J end by 5 bases, with 2 bases between. The CDR3 runs 11 residues. The CDR3 is CASSLGTEAFF. The CDR3 nucleotides are TGTGCCAGCAGTTTAGGAACTGAAGCTTTCTTT.

The J gene is TRBJ2-3, the V gene TRBV5-1; weak D call: TRBD2 (7 bases). Germline V lookup: CDR1 SGHRS, CDR2 YFSETQ. V lost 2 bases, J lost 1 base, and 14 bases lay in between. The CDR3 sequence is 16 residues long. The CDR3 here is CASSFRGGVRTDTQYF. CDR3 sequence (DNA): TGCGCCAGCAGCTTCAGGGGAGGGGTGCGCACAGATACGCAGTATTTT.

This chain uses TRBV4-1 with TRBJ1-2, with D hard to call. The germline V gene encodes CDR1 MGHRA and CDR2 YSYEKL. The V gene lost 0 bases and the J gene lost 1 base, with 9 bases spanning the gap. The CDR3 consists of 15 residues. In nucleotides, the CDR3 is TGCGCCAGCAGCCAAGAGGTCAGACTTAACTATGGCTACACCTTC. Amino acids: CASSQEVRLNYGYTF.

This sequence joins TRBV5-1 and TRBJ2-7; no definite D call. Germline V lookup: CDR1 SGHRS, CDR2 YFSETQ. V was cut by 7 bases and J by 1 base, with 12 bases left in between. The length of the CDR3 is 13 residues. CDR3 DNA sequence: TGCGCCAGCCAGTCAGGAGCTTCCTACGAGCAGTACTTC. Translation: CASQSGASYEQYF.

The chain employs TRBV6-5 and TRBJ2-3; D possibly corresponds to TRBD2 (7 bases). Germline loops: CDR1 MNHEY, CDR2 SVGAGI. V lost 0 bases, J lost 5 bases, and 15 bases lay in between. The CDR3 runs to 16 residues. In DNA, the CDR3 is TGTGCCAGCAGTTACTCAACCCGGGGGGCTGGAGATACGCAGTATTTT. It encodes CASSYSTRGAGDTQYF.

The chain recombines TRBV6-5 with TRBJ2-6, with D possibly matching TRBD1 (5 bases). This CDR3 is 14 amino acids long. Trimming stripped 6 bases from V and 6 bases from J, with 12 bases between. The V gene's germline CDR1 is MNHEY and CDR2 SVGAGI. Here the CDR3 DNA reads TGTGCCAGCAGGACAGTCCCTGAGGCCAACGTCCTGACTTTC. Translated: CASRTVPEANVLTF.

The gene calls are TRBV11-3 and TRBJ2-3; D gene unclear. Trimming took 3 bases from V and 0 from J, leaving 10 bases between them. Germline V gene data show CDR1 as SGHNT and CDR2 as YENEEA. CDR3 length: 15 amino acids. The DNA of the CDR3 is TGTGCCAGCAGCTTCGGCTTTGCGAGCACAGATACGCAGTATTTT. Its translation is CASSFGFASTDTQYF.

CDR3 sequence reads: CASSPGPGLAEIETQYF. The DNA of the CDR3 is TGTGCCAGCAGTCCCGGACCGGGACTAGCGGAGATTGAGACCCAGTACTTC. The rearrangement uses TRBV28 and TRBJ2-5, with TRBD2 matching over 11 bases. CDR1 is MDHEN, CDR2 SYDVKM, per germline. Germline trimming cut 5 bases from V and 5 bases from J; bases unmatched to any gene: 13. CDR3 length: 17 amino acids.

The chain uses TRBV10-3 and TRBJ2-7; D may be TRBD1 (7 bases). Per germline, CDR1 ENHRY and CDR2 SYGVKD. The CDR3 extends over 14 amino acids. Trimming removed 10 bases at V and 0 bases at J, with 16 bases between. CDR3 bases: TGTGCCACTCGGGGGACAGACAGCTCCTACGAGCAGTACTTC. This codes for CATRGTDSSYEQYF.

This chain joins TRBV15 and TRBJ2-1; no reliable D call. From germline, CDR1 is LNHNV and CDR2 YYDKDF (reference sequence). CDR3 length: 12 residues. The V end lost 1 base, the J end lost 10 bases, and 8 bases lay between the germline ends. The CDR3 DNA follows: TGTGCCACCAGCAGAGCACTGGGGGAGCAGTTCTTC. Translation gives CATSRALGEQFF.

CDR3 coding DNA: TGCGCCAGCAGCTTGGGTCAGGGAGTTGATACGCAGTATTTT. It specifies CASSLGQGVDTQYF. The chain joins TRBV5-1 to TRBJ2-3; tentatively, D is TRBD1 or TRBD2 (5 bases each). The CDR3 runs to 14 residues. In germline, CDR1 is SGHRS, CDR2 YFSETQ. The ends were cut back, 0 bases at V and 6 bases at J, with 11 bases in the middle. Variable domain in full (rest from reference TRBV5-1 and TRBJ2-3): KAGVTQTPRYLIKTRGQQVTLSCSPISGHRSVSWYQQTPGQGLQFLFEYFSETQRNKGNFPGRFSGRQFSNSRSEMNVSTLELGDSALYLCASSLGQGVDTQYFGPGTRLTVL.

This chain links TRBV9 with TRBJ2-5, with 10 bases aligning to TRBD2. CDR1 is SGDLS, CDR2 YYNGEE, per germline. V lost 0 bases and J lost 2; bases outside the gene matches: 4. The CDR3 is 16 residues long. CDR3 loop: CASSVGGAGGQETQYF. The DNA of the CDR3 is TGTGCCAGCAGCGTAGGTGGAGCGGGGGGGCAAGAGACCCAGTACTTC.

A word on this clone: Other DNA sequences from this sample encode an identical CDR3 as well. This rearrangement joins TRBV6-5 to TRBJ2-3, with D possibly TRBD2 on 6 matching bases. Germline V CDR1 and CDR2: MNHEY, SVGAGI. V lost 0 bases to trimming and J lost 0 bases, with 7 bases between them. CDR3 size: 15 residues. CDR3 in amino acids: CASSYSGTSTDTQYF. DNA for the CDR3: TGTGCCAGCAGTTACTCCGGGACTAGCACAGATACGCAGTATTTT.

J is TRBJ1-1 and V is TRBV7-9, with D possibly being TRBD1 (5 bases). This CDR3 is 13 amino acids long. Trimming stripped 7 bases from V and 1 base from J, with 10 bases between. Germline CDR1 is SEHNR and CDR2 is FQNEAQ (reference sequence). CDR3 residues: CASNQGRNTEAFF. As DNA, the CDR3 is TGTGCCAGCAACCAGGGACGGAACACTGAAGCTTTCTTT.

The rearrangement links TRBV2 to TRBJ2-2, with TRBD1 matching 10 bases. Trimming removed 6 bases from V and 5 bases from J; junction bases left unmatched: 9. The length of the CDR3 is 16 residues. The germline CDR1 and CDR2 sequences are SNHLY and FYNNEI. CDR3 DNA sequence: TGTGCCAGCAGGTCTCTTGGACAGGGGGGAACCGGGGAGCTGTTTTTT. Protein sequence: CASRSLGQGGTGELFF.

On this clone itself: One junction end does not reproduce the germline sequence, and a read error may be involved. CDR3 amino acids: CACSYGWARVGSSYNEQFF. CDR3 sequence (DNA): TGTGCCTGCAGTTACGGGTGGGCGCGGGTGGGGAGCTCCTACAATGAGCAGTTCTTC. The chain couples TRBV2 to TRBJ2-1, with D maybe TRBD2 (5 bases). The CDR3 is made up of 19 amino acids. Germline V gene sequence: CDR1 SNHLY, CDR2 FYNNEI.

J is TRBJ1-2 and V is TRBV28; D is undetermined. The CDR3 extends over 13 amino acids. With 3 bases removed from V and 7 bases from J, the gap between germline ends came to 12 bases. Per germline, CDR1 MDHEN and CDR2 SYDVKM. The CDR3 is CASSFRAASGYTF. CDR3 DNA sequence: TGTGCCAGCAGTTTTAGGGCAGCTAGTGGCTACACCTTC.

This chain uses TRBV5-5 with TRBJ2-5; D is ambiguous. The CDR3 has 12 residues. The V end lost 0 bases, the J end lost 5 bases, and 5 bases lay between the germline ends. In germline, CDR1 is SGHKS, CDR2 YYEKEE (reference sequence). DNA of the CDR3: TGTGCCAGCAGCTTGGTTGGCGAGACCCAGTACTTC. This sequence encodes CASSLVGETQYF.

The J gene is TRBJ2-2, the V gene TRBV28; the D gene is possibly TRBD2 (5 bases). V was pared by 7 bases and J by 6 bases, with 9 bases between. CDR3 length: 12 residues. Germline V lookup: CDR1 MDHEN, CDR2 SYDVKM. The CDR3 DNA is TGTGCCAGCAACACAGCGGCCGGGGAGCTGTTTTTT. This encodes CASNTAAGELFF.